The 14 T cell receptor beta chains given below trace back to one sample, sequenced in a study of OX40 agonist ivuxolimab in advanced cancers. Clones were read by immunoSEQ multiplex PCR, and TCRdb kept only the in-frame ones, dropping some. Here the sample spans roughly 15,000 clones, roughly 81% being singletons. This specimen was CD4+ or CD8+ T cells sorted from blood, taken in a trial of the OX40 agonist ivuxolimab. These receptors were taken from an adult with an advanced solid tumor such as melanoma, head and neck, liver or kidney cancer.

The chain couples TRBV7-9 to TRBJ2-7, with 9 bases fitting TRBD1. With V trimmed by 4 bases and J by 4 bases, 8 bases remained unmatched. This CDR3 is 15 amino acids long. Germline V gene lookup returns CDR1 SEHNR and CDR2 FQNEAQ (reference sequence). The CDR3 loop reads CASSSGQGGRYEQYF. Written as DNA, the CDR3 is TGTGCCAGCAGCTCGGGACAGGGCGGTAGATACGAGCAGTACTTC.

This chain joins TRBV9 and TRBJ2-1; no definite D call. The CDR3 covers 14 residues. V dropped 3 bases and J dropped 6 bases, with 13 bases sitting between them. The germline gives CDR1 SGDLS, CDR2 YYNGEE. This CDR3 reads CASSGDRYLNEQFF. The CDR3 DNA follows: TGTGCCAGCAGCGGTGACCGTTACCTCAATGAGCAGTTCTTC.

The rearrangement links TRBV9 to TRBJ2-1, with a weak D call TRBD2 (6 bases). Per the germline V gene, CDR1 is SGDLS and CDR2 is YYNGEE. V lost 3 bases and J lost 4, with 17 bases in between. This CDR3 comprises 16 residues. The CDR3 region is CASSGPGSLRYNEQFF. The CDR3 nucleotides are TGTGCCAGCAGCGGCCCCGGGAGTTTGAGATACAATGAGCAGTTCTTC.

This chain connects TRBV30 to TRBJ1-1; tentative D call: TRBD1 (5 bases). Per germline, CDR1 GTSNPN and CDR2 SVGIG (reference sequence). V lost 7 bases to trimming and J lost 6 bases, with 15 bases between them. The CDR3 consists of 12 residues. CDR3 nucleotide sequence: TGTGCCTCCCGCCCGGGGCTCCCTGAAGCTTTCTTT. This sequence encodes CASRPGLPEAFF.

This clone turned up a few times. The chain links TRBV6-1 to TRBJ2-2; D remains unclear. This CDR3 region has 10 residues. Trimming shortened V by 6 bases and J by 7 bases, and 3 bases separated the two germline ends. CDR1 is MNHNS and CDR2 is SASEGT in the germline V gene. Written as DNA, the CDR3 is TGTGCCAGCAGAGACGGGGAGCTGTTTTTT. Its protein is CASRDGELFF.

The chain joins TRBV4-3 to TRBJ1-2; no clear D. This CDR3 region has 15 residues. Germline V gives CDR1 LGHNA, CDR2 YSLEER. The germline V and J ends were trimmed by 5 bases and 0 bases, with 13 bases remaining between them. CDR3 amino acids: CASSGRGLANYGYTF. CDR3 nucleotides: TGCGCCAGCAGCGGCCGGGGTTTAGCTAACTATGGCTACACCTTC.

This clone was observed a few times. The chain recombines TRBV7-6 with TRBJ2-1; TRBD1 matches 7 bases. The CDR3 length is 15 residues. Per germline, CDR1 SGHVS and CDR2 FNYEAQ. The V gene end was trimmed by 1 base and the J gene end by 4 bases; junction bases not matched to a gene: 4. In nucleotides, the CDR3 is TGTGCCAGCAGCTTAGGACAGGGACCTTACAATGAGCAGTTCTTC. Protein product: CASSLGQGPYNEQFF.

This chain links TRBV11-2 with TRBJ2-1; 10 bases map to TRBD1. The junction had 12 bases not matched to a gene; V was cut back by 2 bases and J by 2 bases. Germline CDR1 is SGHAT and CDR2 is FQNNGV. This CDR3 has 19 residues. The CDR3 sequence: CASSLYLGGTGDPYNEQFF. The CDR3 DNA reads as TGTGCCAGCAGCTTATACCTAGGGGGGACAGGGGACCCCTACAATGAGCAGTTCTTC. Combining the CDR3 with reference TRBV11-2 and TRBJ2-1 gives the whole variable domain EAGVAQSPRYKIIEKRQSVAFWCNPISGHATLYWYQQILGQGPKLLIQFQNNGVVDDSQLPKDRFSAERLKGVDSTLKIQPAKLEDSAVYLCASSLYLGGTGDPYNEQFFGPGTRLTVL.

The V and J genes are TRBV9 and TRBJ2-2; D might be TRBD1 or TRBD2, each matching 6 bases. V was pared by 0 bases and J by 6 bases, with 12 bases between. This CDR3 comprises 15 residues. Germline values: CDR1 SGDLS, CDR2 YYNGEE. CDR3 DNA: TGTGCCAGCAGCGTAGAGGGGGGAAAGGCCGGGGAGCTGTTTTTT. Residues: CASSVEGGKAGELFF.

CDR3 nucleotide sequence: TGCGCCAGCAGCATACAGGTTCTATCTAGCACAGATACGCAGTATTTT. It specifies CASSIQVLSSTDTQYF. The V gene is TRBV5-1, the J gene TRBJ2-3; a possible D gene is TRBD1 (5 bases). CDR1 and CDR2 from the germline V gene are SGHRS and YFSETQ. CDR3 length: 16 amino acids. The V and J ends lost 4 bases and 0 bases respectively, with 15 bases between them.

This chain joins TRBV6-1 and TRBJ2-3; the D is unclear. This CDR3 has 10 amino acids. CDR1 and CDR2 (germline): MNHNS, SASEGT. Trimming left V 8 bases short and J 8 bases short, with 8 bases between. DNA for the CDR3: TGTGCCAGCTCCTCGGGTACGCAGTATTTT. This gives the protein CASSSGTQYF.

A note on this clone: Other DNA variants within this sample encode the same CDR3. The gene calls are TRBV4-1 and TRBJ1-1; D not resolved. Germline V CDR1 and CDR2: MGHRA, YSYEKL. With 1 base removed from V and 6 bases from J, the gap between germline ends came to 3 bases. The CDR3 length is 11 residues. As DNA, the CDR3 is TGCGCCAGCAGCCAAGGACCTGAAGCTTTCTTT. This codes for CASSQGPEAFF.

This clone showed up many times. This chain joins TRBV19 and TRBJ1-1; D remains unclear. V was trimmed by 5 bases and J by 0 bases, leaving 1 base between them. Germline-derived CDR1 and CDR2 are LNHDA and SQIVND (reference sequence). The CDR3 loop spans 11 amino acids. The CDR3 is CASSVNTEAFF. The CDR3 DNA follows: TGTGCCAGTAGTGTGAACACTGAAGCTTTCTTT.

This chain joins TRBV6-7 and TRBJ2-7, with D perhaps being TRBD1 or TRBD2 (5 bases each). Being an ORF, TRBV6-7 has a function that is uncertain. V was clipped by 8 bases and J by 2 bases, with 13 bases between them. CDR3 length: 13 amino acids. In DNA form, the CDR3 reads TGTGCCAGCCGTCCAGGGAGTGCCTACGAGCAGTACTTC. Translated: CASRPGSAYEQYF.